What follows are 30 T cell receptor beta chains derived from one specimen sequenced in a study of shared clonotypes between healthy human individuals. TCRdb keeps only in-frame clones here, not all; method: immunoSEQ multiplex PCR. The sample yields 300,000 to 400,000 clones, roughly 84% seen once. The sequencing input was memory CD8+ T cells sorted from blood. Regarding subset: CD45RO+ cells pooled with CCR7-negative TemRA cells. The receptors were gathered from a man younger than 35 in good health.

Of note for this clone: Additional DNA sequences in this sample encode the identical CDR3. The V and J genes are TRBV18 and TRBJ2-7; 7 bases line up with TRBD1. The CDR3 runs to 15 residues. The V and J ends lost 3 bases and 1 base, in that order; junction bases with no gene match: 6. Germline CDR1 and CDR2: KGHSH and LQKENI. CDR3 sequence reads: CASSPAGTESYEQYF. DNA for the CDR3: TGTGCCAGCTCACCTGCCGGGACAGAATCCTACGAGCAGTACTTC.

This chain uses TRBV5-8 with TRBJ1-3; D possibly corresponds to TRBD1 (6 bases). The CDR3 totals 14 residues. Trimming took off 3 bases at V and 1 base at J, with 8 bases between the two ends. CDR1 is SGHTS and CDR2 is YDEGEE in the germline V gene. CDR3 loop: CASSYRDSGNTIYF. The CDR3 DNA is TGTGCCAGCAGCTACAGGGATTCTGGAAACACCATATATTTT. The complete variable domain, with remaining parts taken from reference TRBV5-8 and TRBJ1-3, reads EAGVTQSPTHLIKTRGQQATLRCSPISGHTSVYWYQQALGLGLQFLLWYDEGEERNRGNFPPRFSGRQFPNYSSELNVNALELEDSALYLCASSYRDSGNTIYFGEGSWLTVV.

About this clone: Distinct nucleotide sequences in the sample also encode this CDR3. The J gene is TRBJ2-5, the V gene TRBV10-2; 10 positions match TRBD2. The CDR3 spans 14 residues. CDR1 is WSHSY, CDR2 SAAADI, per germline. Losses at the gene ends were 5 bases for V and 2 bases for J; bases not matched to a gene: 2. The CDR3 loop is CASSWTSGQETQYF. The CDR3 DNA sequence: TGCGCCAGCAGTTGGACTAGCGGACAAGAGACCCAGTACTTC.

This clone has a handful of counts. Other DNA sequences in the sample encode the same CDR3. The rearrangement links TRBV9 to TRBJ1-2; TRBD1 aligns across 9 bases. V shed 0 bases, J shed 2 bases, and the junction held 2 bases outside the gene matches. Germline V gives CDR1 SGDLS, CDR2 YYNGEE. This CDR3 region has 15 residues. CDR3 nucleotide sequence: TGTGCCAGCAGCGTAGACGGGACAGGGAACTATGGCTACACCTTC. Translation gives CASSVDGTGNYGYTF.

The V call is TRBV6-6, the J call TRBJ1-6; 9 nucleotides align to TRBD1. CDR3 length: 14 amino acids. V was pared by 5 bases and J by 9 bases, with 5 bases of the junction left unmatched. CDR1 is MNHNY, CDR2 SVGAGI, per germline (reference sequence). Here the CDR3 reads CASSRGTGFSPLHF. In nucleotides, the CDR3 is TGTGCCAGCAGTAGAGGGACAGGGTTTTCACCCCTCCACTTT.

This chain joins TRBV13 and TRBJ1-2; no reliable D call. CDR1 is PRHDT, CDR2 FYEKMQ, per germline (reference sequence). V shed 0 bases and J shed 3 bases, with 5 bases lying between them. The CDR3 loop spans 13 amino acids. The CDR3 region is CASSLGGYYGYTF. DNA of the CDR3: TGTGCCAGCAGCTTAGGAGGGTACTATGGCTACACCTTC.

The gene calls are TRBV27 and TRBJ1-1; perhaps TRBD1 as D (5 bases). The CDR3 is made up of 18 amino acids. V lost 2 bases to trimming and J lost 3 bases, with 22 bases between them. Germline V lookup: CDR1 MNHEY, CDR2 SMNVEV (reference sequence). This CDR3 reads CASSLKGYQGQSHTEAFF. DNA of the CDR3: TGTGCCAGCAGTTTAAAAGGGTACCAGGGTCAGTCTCACACTGAAGCTTTCTTT.

The chain carries TRBV5-4 and TRBJ2-7, with D perhaps TRBD1 or TRBD2 (6 bases each). V dropped 5 bases and J dropped 6 bases, with 27 bases sitting between them. CDR1 and CDR2 (germline): SGHNT, YYREEE (reference sequence). The CDR3 covers 17 residues. The CDR3 here is CASRNSLILPKGGEQYF. The CDR3 DNA is TGTGCCAGCAGGAACAGCTTGATATTGCCTAAGGGGGGCGAGCAGTACTTC.

The chain carries TRBV15 and TRBJ1-5; D is unresolved. CDR1 and CDR2 (germline): LNHNV, YYDKDF (reference sequence). The length of the CDR3 is 13 residues. The ends were cut back, 6 bases at V and 4 bases at J, with 10 bases in the middle. CDR3 coding DNA: TGTGCCACCAGTCAAACAAGGAATCAGCCCCAGCATTTT. Its translation is CATSQTRNQPQHF. The whole variable domain, remainder taken from reference TRBV15 and TRBJ1-5, is DAMVIQNPRYQVTQFGKPVTLSCSQTLNHNVMYWYQQKSSQAPKLLFHYYDKDFNNEADTPDNFQSRRPNTSFCFLDIRSPGLGDTAMYLCATSQTRNQPQHFGDGTRLSIL.

The gene calls are TRBV4-1 and TRBJ1-6; 7 nucleotides line up with TRBD1. Germline V lookup: CDR1 MGHRA, CDR2 YSYEKL. J was trimmed by 4 bases and V by 0 bases; bases with no gene match: 0. There are 15 residues in the CDR3. The CDR3 protein is CASSQDRGYNSPLHF. Here the CDR3 DNA reads TGCGCCAGCAGCCAAGACAGGGGGTATAATTCACCCCTCCACTTT.

The rearrangement joins TRBV2 to TRBJ2-5, with 7 bases identical to TRBD2. This CDR3 is 13 amino acids long. Per the germline V gene, CDR1 is SNHLY and CDR2 is FYNNEI. With 5 bases clipped from V and 2 bases from J, the junction kept 2 bases outside the gene matches. The CDR3 here is CASSTGGQETQYF. Here the CDR3 DNA reads TGTGCCAGCAGTACGGGGGGTCAAGAGACCCAGTACTTC.

This sequence joins TRBV12-1 and TRBJ1-1; TRBD1, the D gene given by the table, was not confirmed from the DNA. TRBV12-1 is shown as a pseudogene. CDR3 length: 17 amino acids. In DNA form, the CDR3 reads TGTGCCAGCAGCATACGGACAGGGAAGAAGGGGAACACTGAAGCTTTCTTT. It yields the protein CASSIRTGKKGNTEAFF.

The chain has TRBV4-1 and TRBJ1-2; perhaps TRBD1 as D (6 bases). The CDR3 covers 17 residues. Germline values: CDR1 MGHRA, CDR2 YSYEKL. V gave up 4 bases and J gave up 4 bases, with 22 bases separating them. The CDR3 DNA is TGCGCCAGCAGCCCACCAATGAGGGGGGCACTCCGCTATGGCTACACCTTC. Translating it yields CASSPPMRGALRYGYTF.

CDR3 loop: CASSPRLAGGSDTQYF. CDR3 DNA sequence: TGTGCCAGCTCACCGAGACTAGCGGGAGGATCAGATACGCAGTATTTT. The chain uses TRBV18 and TRBJ2-3; 13 bases line up with TRBD2. J gave up 4 bases and V 3 bases, and 4 bases lay outside the gene matches. Per the germline V gene, CDR1 is KGHSH and CDR2 is LQKENI. The CDR3 spans 16 residues.

This clone was recorded only once. The chain carries TRBV28 and TRBJ2-1, with D tentatively TRBD2 (5 bases). The CDR3 runs to 17 residues. Trimming pared 2 bases from V and 4 bases from J, leaving 18 bases between. CDR1 is MDHEN, CDR2 SYDVKM, per germline. The CDR3 loop reads CASSLDLGPRGYNEQFF. The CDR3 DNA reads as TGTGCCAGCAGTTTAGACCTTGGCCCTCGGGGTTACAATGAGCAGTTCTTC.

This sequence joins TRBV7-8 and TRBJ1-6, with TRBD1 matching over 7 bases. The length of the CDR3 is 16 residues. The germline V gene encodes CDR1 SGHVS and CDR2 FQNEAQ. With V trimmed by 1 base and J by 10 bases, 10 bases remained unmatched. The CDR3 sequence is CASSLGVGGLGSPLHF. CDR3 nucleotides: TGTGCCAGCAGCTTAGGGGTAGGGGGCTTGGGCTCACCCCTCCACTTT.

V gene TRBV6-6 combines with J gene TRBJ2-7; D remains ambiguous. The CDR3 length is 12 residues. Per germline, CDR1 MNHNY and CDR2 SVGAGI (reference sequence). The V and J ends lost 2 bases and 5 bases respectively, with 7 bases between them. CDR3 loop: CASSYTKDEQYF. DNA for the CDR3: TGTGCCAGCAGTTACACCAAAGACGAGCAGTACTTC.

The gene calls are TRBV11-2 and TRBJ2-2, with 8 bases aligning to TRBD1. This CDR3 region has 17 residues. V dropped 0 bases and J dropped 6; count of bases not matched to a gene: 9. Germline CDR1 SGHAT, CDR2 FQNNGV. Written as DNA, the CDR3 is TGTGCCAGCAGCTTAGATGGAGGACAGGGTGTCTCCGGGGAGCTGTTTTTT. It codes for CASSLDGGQGVSGELFF.

The V and J genes are TRBV5-6 and TRBJ1-1; D is perhaps TRBD1 (5 bases). Trimming took off 4 bases at V and 7 bases at J, with 26 bases between the two ends. CDR3 length: 17 amino acids. Germline V lookup: CDR1 SGHDT, CDR2 YYEEEE. CDR3 amino acids: CASSLWSQGALRVEAFF. The CDR3 bases are TGTGCCAGCAGCCTCTGGTCGCAGGGTGCCCTACGGGTTGAAGCTTTCTTT.

The rearrangement uses TRBV7-8 and TRBJ1-2; TRBD1 matches at 7 bases. The germline V gene encodes CDR1 SGHVS and CDR2 FQNEAQ. The CDR3 is made up of 14 amino acids. The V segment lost 8 bases and the J segment 0 bases; nucleotides outside the gene matches: 6. CDR3 sequence (DNA): TGTGCCAGCGGGGGGACAGCGGCTAACTATGGCTACACCTTC. As protein: CASGGTAANYGYTF.

V and J are TRBV5-4 and TRBJ1-2; 9 bases agree with TRBD1. J lost 2 bases, V lost 4 bases, and 3 bases had no gene match. The CDR3 covers 14 residues. In germline, CDR1 is SGHNT, CDR2 YYREEE (reference sequence). CDR3 in amino acids: CASSLQGANYGYTF. The CDR3, as DNA: TGTGCCAGCAGCCTACAGGGGGCAAACTATGGCTACACCTTC. Looking up the rest from reference TRBV5-4 and TRBJ1-2 gives the full variable domain: ETGVTQSPTHLIKTRGQQVTLRCSSQSGHNTVSWYQQALGQGPQFIFQYYREEENGRGNFPPRFSGLQFPNYSSELNVNALELDDSALYLCASSLQGANYGYTFGSGTRLTVV.

The rearrangement links TRBV6-1 to TRBJ1-2; unclear D gene. Per germline, CDR1 MNHNS and CDR2 SASEGT. The CDR3 contains 14 residues. The V end was cut by 1 base, the J end by 6 bases, with 12 bases between. The CDR3 DNA sequence: TGTGCCAGCAGTGAAGGTCCCGAAGGGAATGGCTACACCTTC. Translated: CASSEGPEGNGYTF.

The chain recombines TRBV5-1 with TRBJ1-2, with 10 bases lining up with TRBD1. Germline loops: CDR1 SGHRS, CDR2 YFSETQ. The ends lost 5 bases at V and 7 bases at J; junction bases unmatched: 8. The CDR3 spans 14 residues. The CDR3 nucleotides read TGCGCCAGCAGATCTCGAGACAGGGGGCTTGGCTACACCTTC. Its translation: CASRSRDRGLGYTF.

This chain joins TRBV6-1 and TRBJ1-5; a possible D gene is TRBD1 (5 bases). Germline values: CDR1 MNHNS, CDR2 SASEGT. The CDR3 loop spans 14 amino acids. V was shortened by 6 bases and J by 3 bases, with 12 bases between the two germline ends. The CDR3 loop reads CASSLGRNNQPQHF. As DNA, the CDR3 is TGTGCCAGCAGCTTGGGACGGAACAATCAGCCCCAGCATTTT.

The chain's CDR3 is CASSSAMGSQGYEQYF. CDR3 DNA: TGTGCCAGCAGCTCGGCTATGGGGTCCCAGGGCTACGAGCAGTACTTC. The chain employs TRBV11-2 and TRBJ2-7, with D possibly being TRBD1 (5 bases). The CDR3 covers 16 residues. Per germline, CDR1 SGHAT and CDR2 FQNNGV. Trimming shortened V by 4 bases and J by 3 bases, and 19 bases separated the two germline ends.

The chain carries TRBV10-3 and TRBJ1-1; weak D call: TRBD1 (6 bases). Germline V gene lookup returns CDR1 ENHRY and CDR2 SYGVKD. The V gene lost 7 bases and the J gene lost 0 bases, with 12 bases spanning the gap. The CDR3 consists of 14 residues. DNA of the CDR3: TGTGCCATCAAAGCAGGACAGATGAACACTGAAGCTTTCTTT. As protein: CAIKAGQMNTEAFF.

CDR3 sequence reads: CASSYAGTGEGYTF. The CDR3 bases are TGTGCCAGCAGTTACGCCGGGACAGGCGAGGGCTACACCTTC. The chain is built from TRBV6-6 and TRBJ1-2, with 8 bases matching TRBD1. The CDR3 sequence is 14 residues long. CDR1 is MNHNY and CDR2 is SVGAGI in the germline V gene (reference sequence). The J segment lost 8 bases and the V segment lost 2 bases, leaving 7 bases of the junction unmatched.

The chain joins TRBV7-9 to TRBJ1-2; 11 bases agree with TRBD1. Germline loops: CDR1 SEHNR, CDR2 FQNEAQ (reference sequence). The CDR3 is 14 residues long. Losses at the gene ends were 5 bases for V and 4 bases for J; bases not matched to a gene: 3. CDR3 coding DNA: TGTGCCAGCAGCCTTGGACAGGGGGCCTATGGCTACACCTTC. Translation gives CASSLGQGAYGYTF.

The J gene is TRBJ1-2, the V gene TRBV5-3, with D perhaps TRBD1 (5 bases). TRBV5-3 is marked as an open reading frame, function uncertain. Trimming removed 4 bases at V and 2 bases at J, with 12 bases between. The length of the CDR3 is 14 residues. The CDR3, as DNA: TGTGCCAGAAGCAAGAACGGGACGAACTATGGCTACACCTTC. Encoded protein: CARSKNGTNYGYTF.

The chain has TRBV5-4 and TRBJ2-1, with 10 bases matching TRBD2. The CDR3 is 18 residues long. J was trimmed by 6 bases and V by 0 bases; bases with no gene match: 12. CDR1 SGHNT and CDR2 YYREEE come from the germline V gene (reference sequence). The CDR3 DNA follows: TGTGCCAGCAGCTTGGCTCCAGGCGGGGCTAGCGGGAGCAATGAGCAGTTCTTC. Translating gives CASSLAPGGASGSNEQFF.